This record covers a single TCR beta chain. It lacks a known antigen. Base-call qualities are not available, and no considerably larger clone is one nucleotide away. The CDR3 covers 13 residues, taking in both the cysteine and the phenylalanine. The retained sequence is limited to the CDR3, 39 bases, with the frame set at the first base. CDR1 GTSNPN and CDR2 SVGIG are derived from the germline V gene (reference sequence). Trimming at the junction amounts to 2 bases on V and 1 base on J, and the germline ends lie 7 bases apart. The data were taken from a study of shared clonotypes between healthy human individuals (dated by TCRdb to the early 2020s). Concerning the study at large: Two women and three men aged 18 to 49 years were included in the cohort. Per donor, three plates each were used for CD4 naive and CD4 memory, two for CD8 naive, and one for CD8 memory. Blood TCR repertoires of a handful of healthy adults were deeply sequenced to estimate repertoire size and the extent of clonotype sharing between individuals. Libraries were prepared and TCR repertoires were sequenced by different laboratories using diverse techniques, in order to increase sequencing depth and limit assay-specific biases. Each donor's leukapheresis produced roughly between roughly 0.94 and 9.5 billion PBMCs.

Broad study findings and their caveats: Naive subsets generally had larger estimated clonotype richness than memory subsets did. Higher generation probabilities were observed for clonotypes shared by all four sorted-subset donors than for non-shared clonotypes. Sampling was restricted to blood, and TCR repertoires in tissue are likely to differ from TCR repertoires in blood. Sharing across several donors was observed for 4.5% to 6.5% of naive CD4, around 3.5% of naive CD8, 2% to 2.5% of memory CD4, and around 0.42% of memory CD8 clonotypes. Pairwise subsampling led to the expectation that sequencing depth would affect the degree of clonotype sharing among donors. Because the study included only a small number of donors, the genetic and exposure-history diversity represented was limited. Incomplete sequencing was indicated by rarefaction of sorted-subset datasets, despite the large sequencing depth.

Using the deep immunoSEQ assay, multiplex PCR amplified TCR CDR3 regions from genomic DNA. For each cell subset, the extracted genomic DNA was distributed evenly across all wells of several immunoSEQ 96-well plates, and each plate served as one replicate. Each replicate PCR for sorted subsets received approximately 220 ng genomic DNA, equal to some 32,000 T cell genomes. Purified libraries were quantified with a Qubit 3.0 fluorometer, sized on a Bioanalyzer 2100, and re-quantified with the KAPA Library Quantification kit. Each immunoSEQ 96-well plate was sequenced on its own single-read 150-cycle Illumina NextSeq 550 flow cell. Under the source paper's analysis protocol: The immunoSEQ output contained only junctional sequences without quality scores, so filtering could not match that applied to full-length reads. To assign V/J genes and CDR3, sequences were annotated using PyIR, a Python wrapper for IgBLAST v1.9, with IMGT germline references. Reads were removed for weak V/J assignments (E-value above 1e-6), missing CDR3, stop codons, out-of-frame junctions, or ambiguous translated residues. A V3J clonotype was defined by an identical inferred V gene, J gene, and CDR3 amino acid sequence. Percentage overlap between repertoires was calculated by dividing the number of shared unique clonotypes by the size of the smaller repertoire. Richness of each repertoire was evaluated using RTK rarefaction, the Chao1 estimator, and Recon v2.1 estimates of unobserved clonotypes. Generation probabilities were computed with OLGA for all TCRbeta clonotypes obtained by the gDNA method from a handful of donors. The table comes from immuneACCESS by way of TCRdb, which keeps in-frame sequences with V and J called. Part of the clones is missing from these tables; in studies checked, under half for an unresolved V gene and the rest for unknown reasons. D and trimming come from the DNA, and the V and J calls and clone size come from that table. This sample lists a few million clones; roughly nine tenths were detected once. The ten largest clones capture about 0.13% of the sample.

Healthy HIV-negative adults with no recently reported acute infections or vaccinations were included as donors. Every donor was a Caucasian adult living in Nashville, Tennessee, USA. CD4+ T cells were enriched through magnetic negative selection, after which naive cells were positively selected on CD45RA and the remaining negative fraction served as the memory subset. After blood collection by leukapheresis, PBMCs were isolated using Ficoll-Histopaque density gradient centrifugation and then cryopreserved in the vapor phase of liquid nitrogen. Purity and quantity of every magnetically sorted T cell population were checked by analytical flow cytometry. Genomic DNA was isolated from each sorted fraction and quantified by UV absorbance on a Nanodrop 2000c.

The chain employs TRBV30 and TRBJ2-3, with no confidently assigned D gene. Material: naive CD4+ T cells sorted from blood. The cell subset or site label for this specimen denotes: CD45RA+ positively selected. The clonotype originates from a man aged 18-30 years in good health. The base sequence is TGTGCCTGGAGTATTAAGGGCACAGATACGCAGTATTTT. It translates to CAWSIKGTDTQYF.